The 5 T cell receptor beta chains below come from one sample, sequenced in a study of T cells expressing NK-cell markers. TCRdb re-called the 5' RACE reads; every CDR3 protein appears as one record, without DNA. This listing includes some 460,000 distinct CDR3 sequences. The sample taken for sequencing was blood T cells: a sorted CD56 or NKG2C T cell subset, CD4+ or CD8+ T cells, or bulk PBMC T cells (not recorded which). These receptors were obtained from a woman aged 50 to 65 in good health.

The chain combines TRBV3-1 with TRBJ2-2; TCRdb lists TRBD2, though no DNA is available to test this call. Germline values: CDR1 LGHDT, CDR2 YNNKEL (reference sequence). This CDR3 has 16 residues. CDR3 region: CASSLPSGGNTGELFF.

The chain recombines TRBV12-3 or TRBV12-4 with TRBJ2-2. This CDR3 contains 13 residues. The CDR3 sequence: CASHLRGAGELFF.

This rearrangement joins TRBV2 to TRBJ2-1; as DNA is missing, the TRBD2 call by TCRdb cannot be tested. CDR1 is SNHLY and CDR2 is FYNNEI in the germline V gene. The CDR3 sequence is 18 residues long. The CDR3 loop reads CASNLGLAGIGGNNEQFF.

V is TRBV6-2 or TRBV6-3 and J is TRBJ2-3; TCRdb's assignment of TRBD2 cannot be checked, as there is no DNA. CDR1 MNHEY and CDR2 SVGEGT come from the germline V gene. The CDR3 is 14 amino acids. The CDR3 protein is CASSYGLEEDTQYF.

V usage is TRBV6-5 and J usage is TRBJ1-2; lacking DNA, the TRBD1 call made by TCRdb goes unchecked. Germline CDR1 MNHEY, CDR2 SVGAGI. The CDR3 is 13 amino acids. The CDR3 protein is CASSWDRETGYTF.